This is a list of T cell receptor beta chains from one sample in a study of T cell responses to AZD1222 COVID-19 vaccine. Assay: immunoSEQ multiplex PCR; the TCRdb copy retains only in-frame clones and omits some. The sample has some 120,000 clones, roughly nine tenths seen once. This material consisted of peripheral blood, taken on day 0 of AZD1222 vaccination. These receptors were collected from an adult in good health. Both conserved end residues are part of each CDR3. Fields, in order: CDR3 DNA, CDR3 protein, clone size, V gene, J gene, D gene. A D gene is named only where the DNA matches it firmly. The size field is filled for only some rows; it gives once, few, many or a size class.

TGTGCCAGCAGCCGACAGGGAAATGAAAAACTGTTTTTT	CASSRQGNEKLFF	NA	TRBV6-5	TRBJ1-4	TRBD1
TGTGCCAGCAGTTTAGCGGGAGGCACAGATACGCAGTATTTT	CASSLAGGTDTQYF	NA	TRBV25-1	TRBJ2-3	TRBD2
TGTGCCAGCAGCTTCGCCGGGGCTAACTATGGCTACACCTTC	CASSFAGANYGYTF	once	TRBV7-9	TRBJ1-2	NA
TGTGCCAGCAGACCTTCTGGAGATAGCAATCAGCCCCAGCATTTT	CASRPSGDSNQPQHF	NA	TRBV6-5	TRBJ1-5	NA
TGTGCCAGCAGCTTAGCTCGGGCTTATCAGTTCTTC	CASSLARAYQFF	NA	TRBV7-9	TRBJ2-1	NA
TGCGCCAGCAACAGGGAGAACACTGAAGCTTTCTTT	CASNRENTEAFF	few	TRBV5-1	TRBJ1-1	NA
TGTGCCAGCAGCTTAAAAAGGGGTCGGGCTAGCGACAGCACAGATACGCAGTATTTT	CASSLKRGRASDSTDTQYF	NA	TRBV7-3	TRBJ2-3	NA
TGTGCCAGCAGCTTAAGCGGCCCAGATACGCAGTATTTT	CASSLSGPDTQYF	once	TRBV5-4	TRBJ2-3	NA
TGTGCCAGCAGAGCCGGGGGTAGCACTGAAGCTTTCTTT	CASRAGGSTEAFF	NA	TRBV28	TRBJ1-1	NA
TGTGCCAGCAGCTTAGCGGTGGGAGCTAATTCACCCCTCCACTTT	CASSLAVGANSPLHF	few	TRBV7-8	TRBJ1-6	NA
TGTGCCAGCTCACTAGACAGAACTGAGCAGTACTTC	CASSLDRTEQYF	NA	TRBV18	TRBJ2-7	NA
TGTGCCAGCAGCCCAGGAGTGTACACTGAAGCTTTCTTT	CASSPGVYTEAFF	NA	TRBV5-6	TRBJ1-1	NA
TGTGCCAGCAGCTTGTTCGACAGTCCAGATACGCAGTATTTT	CASSLFDSPDTQYF	NA	TRBV5-6	TRBJ2-3	NA
TGTGCCAGCAGCCCGTCCGGGGGAGGGTCCTACGAGCAGTACTTC	CASSPSGGGSYEQYF	NA	TRBV7-9	TRBJ2-7	TRBD2
TGTGCCAGCAGCCCACTCGACCGGGACAAATATGGCTACACCTTC	CASSPLDRDKYGYTF	NA	TRBV2	TRBJ1-2	NA
TGTGCCAGCAGTTTATCGAGGGTCACAGATACGCAGTATTTT	CASSLSRVTDTQYF	NA	TRBV28	TRBJ2-3	NA
TGTGCCAGCAGCTTAGCGCGGGAAGATTATGGCTACACCTTC	CASSLAREDYGYTF	once	TRBV7-8	TRBJ1-2	NA
TGCAGTGCTAGTCCTGGGCTGAATGAAAAACTGTTTTTT	CSASPGLNEKLFF	NA	TRBV20-1	TRBJ1-4	NA
TGTGCCAGCAGCTTGGGTCTGGGGGCGCAAGTCACTGAAGCTTTCTTT	CASSLGLGAQVTEAFF	NA	TRBV11-1	TRBJ1-1	NA
TGTGCCAGCAGGGGACAGGGCTCAGATACGCAGTATTTT	CASRGQGSDTQYF	NA	TRBV6-5	TRBJ2-3	TRBD1
TGTGCCAGCAGCTCAGACAGGGTGGGCGGAAACACCATATATTTT	CASSSDRVGGNTIYF	NA	TRBV5-4	TRBJ1-3	TRBD1
TGTGCTAGTGGTTTGGTACTAGGCAGGGGTCCGAACACTGAAGCTTTCTTT	CASGLVLGRGPNTEAFF	NA	TRBV12-5	TRBJ1-1	NA
TGCGCCAGCAGCTTAAACGGGTTCACAGATACGCAGTATTTT	CASSLNGFTDTQYF	NA	TRBV5-1	TRBJ2-3	NA
TGTGCCAGCAGCCCCCGGGACAGGGCCTACAATGAGCAGTTCTTC	CASSPRDRAYNEQFF	few	TRBV13	TRBJ2-1	TRBD1
TGTGCCAGCAGCGACAACCACAATGAGCAGTTCTTC	CASSDNHNEQFF	NA	TRBV7-3	TRBJ2-1	NA
TGTGCCAGCAGCCAAGATGGGCGGGGTTATGGCTACACCTTC	CASSQDGRGYGYTF	NA	TRBV4-2	TRBJ1-2	NA
TGTGCCTGGAGTTGGGGGGCTGACGGCTACACCTTC	CAWSWGADGYTF	NA	TRBV30	TRBJ1-2	NA
TGCGCCAGCAGTCTAAGGGGTAGCAATCAGCCCCAGCATTTT	CASSLRGSNQPQHF	NA	TRBV5-1	TRBJ1-5	NA
TGTGCCAGCAGTCAACTACAGGGAATGGACACTGAAGCTTTCTTT	CASSQLQGMDTEAFF	NA	TRBV6-2/TRBV6-3	TRBJ1-1	NA
TGTGCCAGCAGCCCGAGGGCGTACGAGCAGTACTTC	CASSPRAYEQYF	NA	TRBV21-1	TRBJ2-7	NA